This record concerns one TCR beta chain sequence. No antigen is known for it. Genomic DNA templated the TCR beta VDJ and CDR3 profiling. TCRdb re-called the reads through MiXCR, storing one row per CDR3 protein. This sample carries approximately 270,000 distinct CDR3 sequences, approximately 55% of them seen once, and the ten largest clones take under 8.5%. The data originate from a study of CD8+CD57+ T cells in acquired aplastic anemia. CDR3 length: 16 amino acids. The junction had 13 bases not matched to a gene; V was cut back by 3 bases and J by 13 bases. Germline V gives CDR1 LNHDA, CDR2 SQIVND (reference sequence). Whole-study findings and limits: Sharing between patients and controls was observed for roughly 30 CD8+ CDR3 sequences.

The rearrangement links TRBV19 to TRBJ1-6; 9 bases match TRBD1. This sequence was found in a human donor with severe aplastic anemia or a healthy control (not recorded which). What was sequenced was sorted CD4+, CD8+, or CD8+CD57+ T cells (not recorded which) from PBMCs. The CDR3 spells CASSIPDRGGNQPLHF. The DNA for the CDR3 is TGTGCCAGTAGTATCCCGGACAGGGGCGGCAATCAGCCCCTCCACTTT.